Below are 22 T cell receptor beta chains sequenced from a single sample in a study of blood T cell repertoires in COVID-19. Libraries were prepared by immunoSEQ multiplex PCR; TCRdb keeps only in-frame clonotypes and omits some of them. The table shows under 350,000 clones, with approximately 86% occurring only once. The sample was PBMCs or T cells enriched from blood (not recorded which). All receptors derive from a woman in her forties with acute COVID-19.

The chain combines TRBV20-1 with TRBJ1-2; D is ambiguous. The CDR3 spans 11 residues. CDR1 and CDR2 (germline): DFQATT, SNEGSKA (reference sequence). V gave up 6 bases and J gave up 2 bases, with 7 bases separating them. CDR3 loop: CSAMRNYGYTF. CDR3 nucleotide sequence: TGCAGTGCCATGAGAAACTATGGCTACACCTTC.

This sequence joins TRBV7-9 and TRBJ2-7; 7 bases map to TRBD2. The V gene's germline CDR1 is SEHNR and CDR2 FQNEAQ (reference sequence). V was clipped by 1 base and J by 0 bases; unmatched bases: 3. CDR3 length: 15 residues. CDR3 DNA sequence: TGTGCCAGCAGCTTAGGACTAGCTACCTCCTACGAGCAGTACTTC. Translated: CASSLGLATSYEQYF.

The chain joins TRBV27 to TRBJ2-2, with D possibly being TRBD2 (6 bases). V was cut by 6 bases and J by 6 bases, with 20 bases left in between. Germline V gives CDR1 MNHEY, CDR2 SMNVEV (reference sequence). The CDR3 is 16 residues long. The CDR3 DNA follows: TGTGCCAGCAGCAGAAGGGAACGGGAGAAATCCGGGGAGCTGTTTTTT. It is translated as CASSRREREKSGELFF.

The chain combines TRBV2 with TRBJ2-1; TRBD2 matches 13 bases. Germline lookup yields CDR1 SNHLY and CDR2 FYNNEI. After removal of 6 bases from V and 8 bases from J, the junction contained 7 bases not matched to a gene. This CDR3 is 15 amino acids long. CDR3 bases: TGTGCCAGCAGACTAGCGGGGGGGCGAGGCGATGAGCAGTTCTTC. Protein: CASRLAGGRGDEQFF.

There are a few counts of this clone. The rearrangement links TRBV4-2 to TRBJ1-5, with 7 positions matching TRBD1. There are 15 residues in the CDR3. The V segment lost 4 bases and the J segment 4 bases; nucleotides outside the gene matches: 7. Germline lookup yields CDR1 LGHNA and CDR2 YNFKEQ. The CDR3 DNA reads TGTGCCAGCAGCCGGTTTGGACAGGAGAATCAGCCCCAGCATTTT. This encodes CASSRFGQENQPQHF.

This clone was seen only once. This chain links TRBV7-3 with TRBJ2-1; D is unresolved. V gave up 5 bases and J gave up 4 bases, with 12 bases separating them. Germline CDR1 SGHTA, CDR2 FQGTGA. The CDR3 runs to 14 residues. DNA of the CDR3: TGTGCCAGCAGCCCGAGGCAGCAGTACAATGAGCAGTTCTTC. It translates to CASSPRQQYNEQFF.

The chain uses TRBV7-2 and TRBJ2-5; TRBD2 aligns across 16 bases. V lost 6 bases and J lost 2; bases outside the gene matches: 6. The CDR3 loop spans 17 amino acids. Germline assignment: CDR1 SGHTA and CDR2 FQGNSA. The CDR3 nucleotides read TGTGCCAGCAGGAAACCGGGACTAGCGGGAGGGCAAGAGACCCAGTACTTC. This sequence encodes CASRKPGLAGGQETQYF.

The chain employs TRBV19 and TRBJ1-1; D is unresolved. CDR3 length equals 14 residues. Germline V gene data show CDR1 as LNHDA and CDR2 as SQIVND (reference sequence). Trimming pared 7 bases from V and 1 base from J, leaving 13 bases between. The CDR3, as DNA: TGTGCCAGTACCCGGACGGAGGGGAACACTGAAGCTTTCTTT. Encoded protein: CASTRTEGNTEAFF.

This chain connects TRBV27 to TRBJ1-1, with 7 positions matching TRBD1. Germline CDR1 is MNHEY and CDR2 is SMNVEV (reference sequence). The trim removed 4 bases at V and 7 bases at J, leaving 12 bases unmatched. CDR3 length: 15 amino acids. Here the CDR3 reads CASSSTGNLVGEAFF. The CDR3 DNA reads TGTGCCAGCAGTTCGACAGGGAATTTGGTCGGTGAAGCTTTCTTT.

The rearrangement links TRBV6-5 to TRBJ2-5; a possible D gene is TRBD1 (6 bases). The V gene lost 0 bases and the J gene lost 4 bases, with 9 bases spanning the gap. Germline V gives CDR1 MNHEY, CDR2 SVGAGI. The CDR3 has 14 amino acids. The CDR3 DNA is TGTGCCAGCAGTTACTCGATAGGGGGAGAGACCCAGTACTTC. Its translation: CASSYSIGGETQYF.

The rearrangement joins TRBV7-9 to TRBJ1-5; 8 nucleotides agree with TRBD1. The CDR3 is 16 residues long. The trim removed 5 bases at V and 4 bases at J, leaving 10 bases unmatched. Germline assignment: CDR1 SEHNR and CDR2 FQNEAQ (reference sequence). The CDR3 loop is CASSPGQDKINQPQHF. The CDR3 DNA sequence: TGTGCCAGCAGCCCGGGACAGGATAAGATAAATCAGCCCCAGCATTTT.

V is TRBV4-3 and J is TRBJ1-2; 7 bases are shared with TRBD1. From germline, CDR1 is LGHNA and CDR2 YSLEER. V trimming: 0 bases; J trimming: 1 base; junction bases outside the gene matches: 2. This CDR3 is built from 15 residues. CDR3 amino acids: CASSQEAGGNYGYTF. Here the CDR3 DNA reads TGCGCCAGCAGCCAAGAGGCAGGGGGTAACTATGGCTACACCTTC.

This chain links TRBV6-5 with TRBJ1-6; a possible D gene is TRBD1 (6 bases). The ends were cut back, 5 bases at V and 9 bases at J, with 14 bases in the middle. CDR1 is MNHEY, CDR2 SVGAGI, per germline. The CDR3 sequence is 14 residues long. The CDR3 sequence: CASSPRTVSSPLHF. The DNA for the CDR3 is TGTGCCAGCAGTCCCCGGACAGTTTCTTCACCCCTCCACTTT.

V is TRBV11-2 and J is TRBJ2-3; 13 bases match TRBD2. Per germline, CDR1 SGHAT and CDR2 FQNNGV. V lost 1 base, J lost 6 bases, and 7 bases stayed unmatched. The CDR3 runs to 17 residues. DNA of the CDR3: TGTGCCAGCAGCTTAGGGACTAGCGGGAGCTTATTGGATACGCAGTATTTT. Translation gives CASSLGTSGSLLDTQYF.

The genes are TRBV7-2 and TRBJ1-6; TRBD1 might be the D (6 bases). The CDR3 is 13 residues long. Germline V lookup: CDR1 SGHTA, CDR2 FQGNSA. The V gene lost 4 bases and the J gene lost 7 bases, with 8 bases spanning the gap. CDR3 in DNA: TGTGCCAGCAGCTCACAGGGAAATTCACCCCTCCACTTT. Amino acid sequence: CASSSQGNSPLHF.

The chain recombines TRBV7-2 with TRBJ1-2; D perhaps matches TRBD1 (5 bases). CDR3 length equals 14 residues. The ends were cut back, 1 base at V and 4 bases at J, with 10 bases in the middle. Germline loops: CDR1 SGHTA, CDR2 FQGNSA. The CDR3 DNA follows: TGTGCCAGCAGCTTAGTTTCGGGGGTCTATGGCTACACCTTC. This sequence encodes CASSLVSGVYGYTF.

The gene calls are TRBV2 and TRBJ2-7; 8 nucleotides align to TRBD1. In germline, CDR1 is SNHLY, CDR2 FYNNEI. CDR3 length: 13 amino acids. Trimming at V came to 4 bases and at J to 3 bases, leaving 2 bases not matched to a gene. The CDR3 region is CASSVQGGYEQYF. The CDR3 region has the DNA TGTGCCAGCAGTGTACAGGGGGGCTACGAGCAGTACTTC.

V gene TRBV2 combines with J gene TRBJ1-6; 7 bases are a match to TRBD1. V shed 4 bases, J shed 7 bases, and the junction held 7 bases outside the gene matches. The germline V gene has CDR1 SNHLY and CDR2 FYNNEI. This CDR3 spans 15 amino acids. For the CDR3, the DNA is TGTGCCAGCAGTGTCATTCAGGGACAGAATTCACCCCTCCACTTT. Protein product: CASSVIQGQNSPLHF.

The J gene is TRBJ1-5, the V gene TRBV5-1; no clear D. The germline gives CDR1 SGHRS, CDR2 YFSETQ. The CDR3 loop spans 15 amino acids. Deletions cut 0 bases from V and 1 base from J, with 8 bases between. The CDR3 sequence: CASSLDSSSNQPQHF. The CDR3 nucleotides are TGCGCCAGCAGCTTGGATAGTTCCAGCAATCAGCCCCAGCATTTT.

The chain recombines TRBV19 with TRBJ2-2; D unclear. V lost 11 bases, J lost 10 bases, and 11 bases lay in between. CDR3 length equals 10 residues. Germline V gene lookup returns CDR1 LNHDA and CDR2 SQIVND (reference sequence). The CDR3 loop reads CAGGSVELFF. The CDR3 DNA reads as TGTGCCGGTGGTTCAGTGGAGCTGTTTTTT.

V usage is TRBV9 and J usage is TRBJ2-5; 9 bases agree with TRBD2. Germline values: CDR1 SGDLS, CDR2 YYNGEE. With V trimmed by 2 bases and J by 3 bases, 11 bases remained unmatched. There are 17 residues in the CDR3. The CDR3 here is CASSVSPGGGGKETQYF. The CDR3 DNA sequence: TGTGCCAGCAGCGTGAGCCCTGGCGGGGGGGGGAAAGAGACCCAGTACTTC. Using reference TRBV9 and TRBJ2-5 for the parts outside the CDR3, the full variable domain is DSGVTQTPKHLITATGQRVTLRCSPRSGDLSVYWYQQSLDQGLQFLIQYYNGEERAKGNILERFSAQQFPDLHSELNLSSLELGDSALYFCASSVSPGGGGKETQYFGPGTRLLVL.

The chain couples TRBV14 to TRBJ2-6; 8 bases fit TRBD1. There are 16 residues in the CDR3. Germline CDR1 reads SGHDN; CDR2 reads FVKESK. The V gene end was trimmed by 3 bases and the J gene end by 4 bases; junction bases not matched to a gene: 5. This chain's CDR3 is CASSHTTGAGANVLTF. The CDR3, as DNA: TGTGCCAGCAGCCATACGACAGGGGCCGGGGCCAACGTCCTGACTTTC.